The 7 T cell receptor beta chains below come from one sample, sequenced in a study of blood T cell repertoires in COVID-19 (dated by TCRdb to the early 2020s). Preparation of the library involved the immunoSEQ multiplex PCR assay. The clones in this table, taken by TCRdb from immuneACCESS, are in-frame only. Not every clone is retained; where verified, under half of the shortfall comes from an unresolved V gene, and the cause of the rest is unknown. This sample lists about 43,000 clones; roughly 83% were detected once. The biggest ten clones account for about 2.5% of the sample. The specimen sequenced was peripheral blood. These receptors were taken from a woman in her sixties or seventies with acute or convalescent COVID-19.

The chain combines TRBV28 with TRBJ2-7; 7 bases fit TRBD1. The CDR3 extends over 15 amino acids. After removal of 6 bases from V and 2 bases from J, the junction contained 10 bases not matched to a gene. Germline-derived CDR1 and CDR2 are MDHEN and SYDVKM. CDR3 in amino acids: CASSRGDSVTYEQYF. CDR3 DNA: TGTGCCAGCAGCCGAGGGGACAGCGTGACCTACGAGCAGTACTTC.

The CDR3 sequence is CASSVSDSKIVYGYTF. The CDR3 DNA reads as TGTGCCAGCAGTGTCTCGGACAGTAAAATCGTCTATGGCTACACCTTC. The chain links TRBV6-1 to TRBJ1-2; the D gene is possibly TRBD1 (6 bases). There are 16 residues in the CDR3. Between the trimmed V and J ends, which lost 4 bases and 4 bases, there was a span of 19 bases. The germline CDR1 and CDR2 sequences are MNHNS and SASEGT.

DNA of the CDR3: TGTGCCAGCAGTTTAGGCGGATACTCCTACGAGCAGTACTTC. Its protein product is CASSLGGYSYEQYF. The V and J genes are TRBV28 and TRBJ2-7; D is uncertain. Germline CDR1 reads MDHEN; CDR2 reads SYDVKM. Trimming pared 2 bases from V and 0 bases from J, leaving 8 bases between. The length of the CDR3 is 14 residues.

The sample holds a few counts of this clone. The rearrangement uses TRBV4-1 and TRBJ2-5, with a tentative D call TRBD2 (5 bases). This CDR3 has 16 residues. Germline CDR1 reads MGHRA; CDR2 reads YSYEKL. V was shortened by 4 bases and J by 10 bases, with 25 bases between the two germline ends. CDR3 coding DNA: TGCGCCAGCAGCCCTGCACACATCTCACTAGTACTGGGCCAGTACTTC. Protein sequence: CASSPAHISLVLGQYF.

The chain has TRBV19 and TRBJ1-1; no clear D gene. The CDR3 is 15 amino acids. Germline CDR1 LNHDA, CDR2 SQIVND (reference sequence). The V end was cut by 6 bases, the J end by 0 bases, with 14 bases between. The CDR3: CASSGATRLNTEAFF. CDR3 nucleotide sequence: TGTGCCAGTAGCGGCGCGACACGTTTGAACACTGAAGCTTTCTTT.

The chain employs TRBV5-4 and TRBJ1-2; TRBD1 agrees at 10 bases. The germline V gene has CDR1 SGHNT and CDR2 YYREEE (reference sequence). The trim removed 3 bases at V and 7 bases at J, leaving 12 bases unmatched. The CDR3 loop spans 16 amino acids. The CDR3, as DNA: TGTGCCAGCAGCTCGGCACCGGGACAGGGGTGGGCTGGCTACACCTTC. Its protein product is CASSSAPGQGWAGYTF. The full variable domain, in which reference TRBV5-4 and TRBJ1-2 provide the parts outside the CDR3, is ETGVTQSPTHLIKTRGQQVTLRCSSQSGHNTVSWYQQALGQGPQFIFQYYREEENGRGNFPPRFSGLQFPNYSSELNVNALELDDSALYLCASSSAPGQGWAGYTFGSGTRLTVV.

This clone occurred a few times. The chain recombines TRBV10-3 with TRBJ1-1, with 8 positions matching TRBD1. The length of the CDR3 is 15 residues. V shed 5 bases, J shed 1 base, and the junction held 6 bases outside the gene matches. Germline-derived CDR1 and CDR2 are ENHRY and SYGVKD. CDR3 sequence: CAISKQGVANTEAFF. DNA for the CDR3: TGTGCCATCAGTAAACAGGGGGTTGCGAACACTGAAGCTTTCTTT.